This T cell receptor beta chain was sequenced during a study of CD4 T cells in relation to SARS-CoV-2 and coronaviruses. Study as a whole: Controls used an HIV-1 Nef peptide pool or no peptide.

The CDR3 extends over 19 amino acids. J was trimmed by 3 bases and V by 3 bases; bases with no gene match: 9. Germline CDR1 reads LGHNA; CDR2 reads YNFKEQ. The unexposed donors gave CD4+ T cells in about 2010-2019, prior to COVID-19. CD4+ T cells were isolated from the cells after 10 days of culture. Testing used SARS-CoV-2 S/N and four cold-coronavirus spikes on unexposed-donor CD4+ T cells, cells permitting. A note on this clone: Its matching antigen is unknown.

Findings and limits, study-wide: In around 60% of donors, memory CD4+ clonotypes crossrecognized SARS-CoV-2 and at least one common cold coronavirus spike.

The table came from immunoSEQ multiplex PCR; TCRdb's copy has only in-frame clones and leaves some out. The data contain 25,000 or so clones, just under 75% of them singletons. The chain combines TRBV4-2 with TRBJ2-1; 15 positions match TRBD2. The sample consisted of CD4+ T cells from PBMCs, cultured in vitro. The sequence derives from a human donor in good health. The CDR3 region is CASSHHPLGLAGGYNEQFF. CDR3 in DNA: TGTGCCAGCAGCCATCATCCGCTGGGACTAGCGGGAGGCTACAATGAGCAGTTCTTC.